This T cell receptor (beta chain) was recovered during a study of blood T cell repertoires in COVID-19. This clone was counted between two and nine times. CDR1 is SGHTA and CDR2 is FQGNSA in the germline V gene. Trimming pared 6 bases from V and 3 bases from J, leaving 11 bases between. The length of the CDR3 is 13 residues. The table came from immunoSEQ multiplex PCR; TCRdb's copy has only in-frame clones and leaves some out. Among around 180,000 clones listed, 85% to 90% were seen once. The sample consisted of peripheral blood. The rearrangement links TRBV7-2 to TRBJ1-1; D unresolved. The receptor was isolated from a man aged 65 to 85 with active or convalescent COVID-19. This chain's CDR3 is CASRRQQYTEAFF. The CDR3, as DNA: TGTGCCAGCAGACGTCAACAATACACTGAAGCTTTCTTT.